The TCR beta chain under discussion was sequenced for a study of CXCR3-negative and CXCR3-positive naive CD8 T cells. Notes on this clonotype: Its specificity is not known.

Every individual CD8+ T cell subset underwent sorting in triplicate at approximately 310,000 cells apiece. The length of the CDR3 is 14 residues. Per germline, CDR1 MRHNA and CDR2 SNTAGT. Regarding the study as a whole: Both naive subsets had comparably high diversity; memory CD8+ cells much lower.

The libraries of TRB cDNA were prepared using 5' RACE with UMI labels. Reanalyzing the 5' RACE reads, TCRdb keeps one entry per CDR3 protein, without DNA. Recorded for this sample: 40,000 to 45,000 distinct CDR3 sequences. The V gene is TRBV6-4, the J gene TRBJ2-2; TCRdb picks TRBD1, but there is no DNA to check that call. Sequenced: naive CXCR3- CD8+ T cells from blood. Indicated subset: CD45RO-CCR7+CD27+CD95- naive CD8+ T cells lacking CXCR3 (TNR3-). The TCR originated in a human donor in good health. Some clones in this sample may be carry-over from other donors' samples. The CDR3 spells CASSDFGGSGELFF.